The T cell receptor beta chain described here comes from a study of PD-1 blockade in classical Hodgkin lymphoma. Produced via immunoSEQ multiplex PCR; TCRdb's table is partial and in-frame only. The sample includes under 45,000 clones, 76% of them seen just once. Each patient's relapse followed autologous stem cell transplantation, and brentuximab vedotin exposure varied. This clone was seen more than once but under ten times. Additional DNA sequences in this sample encode the identical CDR3. The V gene lost 1 base and the J gene lost 5 bases, with 5 bases spanning the gap. CDR1 and CDR2 (germline): SEHNR, FQNEAQ (reference sequence). The CDR3 covers 13 residues.

J is TRBJ2-2 and V is TRBV7-9; D is unclear. This TCR derives from a human donor with classical Hodgkin lymphoma. Sequences were derived from peripheral blood mononuclear cells (PBMCs), sampled at baseline. Here the CDR3 DNA reads TGTGCCAGCAGCTTAGGGGGAACCGGGGAGCTGTTTTTT. Translation: CASSLGGTGELFF.